Described below is a single TCR beta chain sequence and its context. This sample is drawn from a study of cytomegalovirus exposure and HLA in healthy donors. The assay was immunoSEQ multiplex PCR, and TCRdb's table has in-frame clones only and misses some. Among 100,000 to 150,000 clones listed, approximately 94% were seen once. With V trimmed by 6 bases and J by 1 base, 7 bases remained unmatched. Germline CDR1 reads SGHAT; CDR2 reads FQNNGV. The CDR3 is 16 amino acids. The rearrangement joins TRBV11-2 to TRBJ2-2; TRBD1 agrees at 8 bases. Sequenced material: PBMCs. The receptor's source is a woman under 30 in good health and CMV-seronegative. This chain's CDR3 is CASRNWGTGNTGELFF. In nucleotides, the CDR3 is TGTGCCAGCAGAAACTGGGGGACAGGGAACACCGGGGAGCTGTTTTTT.